This passage covers 15 T cell receptor beta chains from one sample sequenced in a study of T cell repertoires in cytomegalovirus infection. TCRdb re-derived calls from the reads in MiXCR, one entry per CDR3 protein. The table records about 52,000 distinct CDR3 sequences, 20% of them present only once. Antigens of these TCRs are unknown. The sequenced sample was CD8+ T cells from cultured PBMCs, obtained from culture after CMV antigen stimulation. The receptor set was obtained from a human donor in good health (CMV status not recorded). Some clones in this sample may be carry-over from other donors' samples.

This clonotype was observed a few times. The rearrangement joins TRBV12-3 or TRBV12-4 to TRBJ1-3; maybe TRBD1 (6 bases). V lost 3 bases, J lost 4 bases, and 19 bases lay in between. The CDR3 sequence is 17 residues long. The CDR3 loop is CASSFPRQEQTGNTIYF. CDR3 DNA sequence: TGTGCCAGCAGTTTCCCTCGACAGGAGCAAACAGGAAACACCATATATTTT.

This clonotype turned up a few times. The V and J genes are TRBV6-8 and TRBJ1-1, with 7 bases matching TRBD1. Germline V gives CDR1 MNHGY, CDR2 SAAAGT. V shed 10 bases, J shed 5 bases, and the junction held 1 base outside the gene matches. This CDR3 region has 10 residues. As DNA, the CDR3 is TGTGCCACCAGGGGGACTGAAGCTTTCTTT. This translates into CATRGTEAFF.

The chain combines TRBV7-2 with TRBJ2-1, with 11 positions matching TRBD2. Per germline, CDR1 SGHTA and CDR2 FQGNSA. The CDR3 length is 16 residues. Trimming at V came to 4 bases and at J to 8 bases, leaving 10 bases not matched to a gene. The CDR3 DNA sequence: TGTGCCAGCAGCTCCACGTTGCTAGCGGGGGGAGATGAGCAGTTCTTC. It codes for CASSSTLLAGGDEQFF. Based on the CDR3 plus reference TRBV7-2 and TRBJ2-1, the full variable domain is GAGVSQSPSNKVTEKGKDVELRCDPISGHTALYWYRQSLGQGLEFLIYFQGNSAPDKSGLPSDRFSAERTGGSVSTLTIQRTQQEDSAVYLCASSSTLLAGGDEQFFGPGTRLTVL.

This clonotype was counted only a few times. The rearrangement uses TRBV6-8 and TRBJ2-7; no reliable D call. Germline lookup yields CDR1 MNHGY and CDR2 SAAAGT. Trimming took off 2 bases at V and 2 bases at J, with 4 bases between the two ends. CDR3 length: 12 amino acids. CDR3 amino acids: CASSYPTYEQYF. CDR3 nucleotides: TGTGCCAGCAGTTACCCCACCTACGAGCAGTACTTC.

The chain carries TRBV9 and TRBJ2-5; the D gene could be TRBD1 or TRBD2 (5 bases each). CDR3 size: 14 residues. The V end was cut by 0 bases, the J end by 1 base, with 7 bases between. The germline V gene encodes CDR1 SGDLS and CDR2 YYNGEE. CDR3 in DNA: TGTGCCAGCAGCGTAGGAGGGACCCAAGAGACCCAGTACTTC. Protein: CASSVGGTQETQYF.

The table lists this clonotype with a few counts. The chain uses TRBV20-1 and TRBJ1-2; unclear D gene. This CDR3 is built from 17 residues. V was trimmed by 0 bases and J by 3 bases, leaving 20 bases between them. Germline V gives CDR1 DFQATT, CDR2 SNEGSKA (reference sequence). The chain's CDR3 is CSARDKREARWDYGYTF. DNA for the CDR3: TGCAGTGCTAGAGATAAGCGAGAGGCCAGATGGGACTATGGCTACACCTTC.

This clonotype came up a few times. V usage is TRBV6-1 and J usage is TRBJ1-5; D uncertain. The CDR3 is made up of 16 amino acids. Trimming removed 2 bases from V and 2 bases from J, with 13 bases in between. CDR1 and CDR2 from the germline V gene are MNHNS and SASEGT. CDR3 loop: CASSERNQARNQPQHF. The CDR3 DNA reads TGTGCCAGCAGTGAAAGGAATCAGGCCCGCAATCAGCCCCAGCATTTT.

This rearrangement joins TRBV7-6 to TRBJ1-3; D uncertain. The CDR3 length is 11 residues. Trimming stripped 7 bases from V and 2 bases from J, with 3 bases between. In germline, CDR1 is SGHVS, CDR2 FNYEAQ. The CDR3 DNA sequence: TGTGCCAGCAACACTGGAAACACCATATATTTT. Translating gives CASNTGNTIYF. Complete variable domain (other parts from reference TRBV7-6 and TRBJ1-3): GAGVSQSPRYKVTKRGQDVALRCDPISGHVSLYWYRQALGQGPEFLTYFNYEAQQDKSGLPNDRFSAERPEGSISTLTIQRTEQRDSAMYRCASNTGNTIYFGEGSWLTVV.

The genes are TRBV20-1 and TRBJ1-1; D is uncertain. This CDR3 is 14 amino acids long. CDR1 and CDR2 from the germline V gene are DFQATT and SNEGSKA (reference sequence). V was cut by 0 bases and J by 3 bases, with 11 bases left in between. The CDR3 bases are TGCAGTGCTAGAGATTTGGGGTGGTACACTGAAGCTTTCTTT. Translating gives CSARDLGWYTEAFF.

This clonotype has a count of ten or more. The chain couples TRBV7-8 to TRBJ1-5; TRBD1 matches at 10 bases. V was clipped by 3 bases and J by 3 bases; unmatched bases: 5. Germline V CDR1 and CDR2: SGHVS, FQNEAQ. The CDR3 has 16 residues. The DNA for the CDR3 is TGTGCCAGCAGCTTCCGGACAGGGGGTTCCAATCAGCCCCAGCATTTT. It is translated as CASSFRTGGSNQPQHF.

CDR3 in DNA: TGCAGCGTCGATAGACAGGGAGGAGGAACTGAAGCTTTCTTT. This translates into CSVDRQGGGTEAFF. J is TRBJ1-1 and V is TRBV29-1; TRBD1 agrees at 7 bases. This CDR3 has 14 residues. From germline, CDR1 is SQVTM and CDR2 ANQGSEA. V shed 6 bases, J shed 5 bases, and the junction held 12 bases outside the gene matches.

This clonotype was counted a few times. The J gene is TRBJ2-7, the V gene TRBV20-1, with 8 bases that match TRBD1. V was clipped by 0 bases and J by 2 bases; unmatched bases: 6. CDR3 length: 15 amino acids. Germline V CDR1 and CDR2: DFQATT, SNEGSKA (reference sequence). The CDR3 reads CSARDRGTGAYEQYF. The CDR3 region has the DNA TGCAGTGCTAGAGATCGCGGGACAGGAGCCTACGAGCAGTACTTC.

V and J are TRBV5-1 and TRBJ1-1; D unresolved. CDR3 size: 17 residues. V was shortened by 4 bases and J by 0 bases, with 19 bases between the two germline ends. Germline lookup yields CDR1 SGHRS and CDR2 YFSETQ. Here the CDR3 DNA reads TGCGCCAGCAGCCCACCCAGGTCCGGCGTTATGAACACTGAAGCTTTCTTT. Translated, it gives CASSPPRSGVMNTEAFF.

This rearrangement joins TRBV30 to TRBJ2-3; D is unclear. The CDR3 is made up of 13 amino acids. Germline lookup yields CDR1 GTSNPN and CDR2 SVGIG (reference sequence). V was clipped by 3 bases and J by 3 bases, with 10 bases between them. CDR3 sequence (DNA): TGTGCCTGGAGCATGGTGGGGACAGATACGCAGTATTTT. It translates to CAWSMVGTDTQYF.

This clonotype was detected many times. V is TRBV5-1 and J is TRBJ1-5, with TRBD1 matching 7 bases. The J segment lost 5 bases and the V segment lost 0 bases, leaving 2 bases of the junction unmatched. This CDR3 comprises 14 residues. CDR1 SGHRS and CDR2 YFSETQ come from the germline V gene. The CDR3, as DNA: TGCGCCAGCAGCTTGGGACAGGGAGATCAGCCCCAGCATTTT. It specifies CASSLGQGDQPQHF.